Included here is one TCR delta chain sequence, with context. Antigen: not known. Alphabeta T cells were depleted, then CD3+ Vdelta1+ Vdelta2- thymocytes were FACS-sorted. The source of the sample is a study of Vδ1+ human thymocytes. Regarding the study as a whole: Approximately 19% of thymic delta-chain sequences were Vdelta2, with few Vdelta3, unlike blood Vdelta1+ controls. Thymic TRG and TRD repertoires appeared highly polyclonal.

RNA was extracted from the cells and then reverse transcribed. Pooled V-gene forward primers with one constant-region reverse primer generated the CDR3 amplicons by multiplex PCR. TCRdb called clones anew from the multiplex PCR reads with CATT. The table lists about 25,000 delta-chain clones, approximately 32% of them singletons. The V segment lost 5 bases and the J segment 8 bases; nucleotides outside the gene matches: 20. This CDR3 region has 18 residues. Germline lookup yields CDR1 TSWWSYY and CDR2 QGS. Sequencing was performed on Vdelta1+ gamma-delta thymocytes from the thymus. The subset: FACS-sorted CD3+ TCRalphabeta- TCRVdelta1+ TCRVdelta2- thymocytes. The sequence came from a boy under three years old who had congenital heart surgery. This chain links TRDV1 with TRDJ1; TRDD3 aligns across 10 bases. DNA of the CDR3: TGTGCTCTTGGGTCCCTTACCCACTACTGGGGGATCAGGCGGAAACTCATCTTT. As protein: CALGSLTHYWGIRRKLIF.